The entry below gives a single T cell receptor beta chain sequence along with its context. This sample was included in a study of blood T cell repertoires in COVID-19. The J segment lost 0 bases and the V segment lost 4 bases, leaving 3 bases of the junction unmatched. The CDR3 has 14 residues. Germline loops: CDR1 SGHRS, CDR2 YFSETQ. Data came from immunoSEQ multiplex PCR; TCRdb stores just in-frame clones and leaves some out. The sample has approximately 500,000 clones, roughly 89% seen once; the top ten hold 7.8%. V and J are TRBV5-1 and TRBJ1-1; 7 bases line up with TRBD1. The sequence was collected from a woman in her forties or fifties with COVID-19, enrolled during active disease. The sequenced sample consisted of peripheral blood. This CDR3 is CASSAGGMNTEAFF. The CDR3 DNA is TGCGCCAGCAGCGCAGGGGGGATGAACACTGAAGCTTTCTTT.